Following are 16 T cell receptor beta chains from one sample sequenced in a study of CD8 T cells in ankylosing spondylitis. Using its own MiXCR run on the 5' RACE reads, TCRdb lists one record per CDR3 protein. The repertoire consists of fewer than 35,000 distinct CDR3 sequences, with about 30% occurring once and the leading ten covering about 48%. Sequenced input: synovial fluid, either unsorted or a sorted T cell fraction (not recorded which). Receptors originate from a male donor with ankylosing spondylitis.

The rearrangement links TRBV11-1 to TRBJ2-7, with TRBD1 matching 10 bases. Germline V lookup: CDR1 SGHAT, CDR2 FQDESV (reference sequence). The CDR3 is made up of 18 amino acids. The junction had 16 bases not matched to a gene; V was cut back by 5 bases and J by 3 bases. CDR3 nucleotides: TGTGCCAGCAGCCCCTCACGGACAGGGGGGGACCTACGCTACGAGCAGTACGTC. Its protein is CASSPSRTGGDLRYEQYV.

This chain uses TRBV11-1 with TRBJ2-3; 7 bases match TRBD2. The CDR3 extends over 16 amino acids. In germline, CDR1 is SGHAT, CDR2 FQDESV (reference sequence). The V and J ends lost 0 bases and 1 base, in that order; junction bases with no gene match: 4. The CDR3 DNA reads TGTGCCAGCAGCTTAGCCGGACTAGATCGCACAGATACGCAGTATTTT. It codes for CASSLAGLDRTDTQYF.

The V gene is TRBV27, the J gene TRBJ2-7; a possible D gene is TRBD2 (6 bases). Germline V gene sequence: CDR1 MNHEY, CDR2 SMNVEV (reference sequence). V shed 5 bases and J shed 3 bases, with 14 bases lying between them. The CDR3 runs 14 residues. CDR3 nucleotide sequence: TGTGCCAGCAGTCCCGGGACTCCCGGCTACGAGCAGTACGTC. Its translation is CASSPGTPGYEQYV.

The sample holds a few counts of this clonotype. This chain joins TRBV7-9 and TRBJ2-1; TRBD2 matches at 8 bases. V lost 7 bases, J lost 3 bases, and 5 bases stayed unmatched. The CDR3 is 14 residues long. Germline CDR1 SEHNR, CDR2 FQNEAQ (reference sequence). The CDR3 protein is CASTGTSRYNEQFF. CDR3 DNA: TGTGCCAGCACCGGGACTAGTCGCTACAATGAGCAGTTCTTC.

This sequence joins TRBV30 and TRBJ1-4; 7 bases map to TRBD1. The CDR3 contains 14 residues. J gave up 6 bases and V 2 bases, and 6 bases lay outside the gene matches. Germline V gene sequence: CDR1 GTSNPN, CDR2 SVGIG (reference sequence). The CDR3 DNA sequence: TGTGCCTGGAGTACTCAGGGGGGCTATGAAAAACTGTTTTTT. Its protein is CAWSTQGGYEKLFF. The full variable domain, rest sourced from reference TRBV30 and TRBJ1-4, is SQTIHQWPATLVQPVGSPLSLECTVEGTSNPNLYWYRQAAGRGLQLLFYSVGIGQISSEVPQNLSASRPQDRQFILSSKKLLLSDSGFYLCAWSTQGGYEKLFFGSGTQLSVL.

This clonotype appeared a few times. V usage is TRBV11-2 and J usage is TRBJ2-5; D remains unclear. The ends were cut back, 0 bases at V and 4 bases at J, with 6 bases in the middle. The germline V gene has CDR1 SGHAT and CDR2 FQNNGV. The CDR3 is 13 residues long. CDR3 in DNA: TGTGCCAGCAGCTTAGAGGTGGGAGAGACCCAGTACTTC. Translated, it gives CASSLEVGETQYF.

The V gene is TRBV12-3 or TRBV12-4, the J gene TRBJ1-3, with D unresolved. V lost 7 bases, J lost 4 bases, and 17 bases lay in between. The CDR3 covers 15 residues. The CDR3 DNA reads TGTGCCAGCACCCGATCGGATTTTGGGGGAAACACCATATATTTT. It codes for CASTRSDFGGNTIYF.

This clonotype was seen many times. V usage is TRBV12-2 and J usage is TRBJ1-4. TRBV12-2 represents a pseudogene. The CDR3 extends over 16 amino acids. CDR3 nucleotide sequence: TGTGCAAGTCGCTTAGCTTGCCCTTGGACTCCAAGAAAACTGTTTTTT. Translated, it gives CASRLACPWTPRKLFF.

The CDR3 region has the DNA TGTGCCAGCAGCTTAGCGTGGTCCTACGAGCAGTACTTC. This gives the protein CASSLAWSYEQYF. This sequence joins TRBV7-2 and TRBJ2-7; D unresolved. V was shortened by 0 bases and J by 1 base, with 4 bases between the two germline ends. The CDR3 totals 13 residues. Looked up from germline, CDR1 is SGHTA and CDR2 is FQGNSA.

In its sample, this clonotype was seen a few times. DNA for the CDR3: TGTGCCAGTCGAAGGGGAACTGAAGCTTTCTTT. Amino acids: CASRRGTEAFF. V and J are TRBV27 and TRBJ1-1; D might be TRBD1 (5 bases). The CDR3 covers 11 residues. V was pared by 9 bases and J by 5 bases, with 10 bases between. Germline V CDR1 and CDR2: MNHEY, SMNVEV (reference sequence).

This clonotype appeared many times. The rearrangement joins TRBV5-4 to TRBJ2-7, with 7 bases aligning to TRBD1. The CDR3 runs to 13 residues. The V segment lost 10 bases and the J segment 5 bases; nucleotides outside the gene matches: 12. Germline V CDR1 and CDR2: SGHNT, YYREEE (reference sequence). The CDR3 DNA is TGTGCCTATGGCGTAGGGGGCATCGACGAGCAGTACTTC. Protein: CAYGVGGIDEQYF.

This clonotype was seen at least ten times. The chain carries TRBV29-1 and TRBJ2-7, with TRBD2 as a possible D gene (5 bases). CDR1 is SQVTM, CDR2 ANQGSEA, per germline. V was cut by 5 bases and J by 0 bases, with 11 bases left in between. The CDR3 contains 13 residues. In DNA, the CDR3 is TGCAGCGTTTTAATAGCGAGCTCCTACGAGCAGTACTTC. Amino acids: CSVLIASSYEQYF.

This clonotype has only one observation. The rearrangement links TRBV14 to TRBJ2-7; D is uncertain. V was trimmed by 1 base and J by 6 bases, leaving 4 bases between them. Germline loops: CDR1 SGHDN, CDR2 FVKESK. The CDR3 contains 11 residues. The chain's CDR3 is CASSQVGEQYF. The CDR3 DNA reads TGTGCCAGCAGCCAAGTGGGCGAGCAGTACTTC.

The chain employs TRBV7-8 and TRBJ2-3, with D perhaps TRBD2 (5 bases). CDR3 length: 16 amino acids. V lost 6 bases to trimming and J lost 4 bases, with 20 bases between them. Germline CDR1 SGHVS, CDR2 FQNEAQ. In nucleotides, the CDR3 is TGTGCCAGCAGTTCTGTCGTCGGGAAGATGGCAGATACGCAGTATTTT. It translates to CASSSVVGKMADTQYF.

J is TRBJ2-3 and V is TRBV12-3 or TRBV12-4, with D maybe TRBD1 (5 bases). V lost 0 bases, J lost 2 bases, and 9 bases lay in between. CDR3 length equals 15 residues. The CDR3 here is CASSLAGHHTDTQYF. CDR3 DNA: TGTGCCAGCAGTTTAGCAGGACACCACACAGATACGCAGTATTTT.

The chain is built from TRBV24-1 and TRBJ2-2; 10 positions match TRBD2. Germline V gene sequence: CDR1 KGHDR, CDR2 SFDVKD. This CDR3 spans 16 amino acids. V lost 3 bases to trimming and J lost 7 bases; unmatched junction nucleotides: 7. CDR3 amino acids: CATSDPLSSGSGELFF. CDR3 DNA: TGTGCCACCAGTGATCCTCTATCTAGCGGGAGCGGGGAGCTGTTTTTT.